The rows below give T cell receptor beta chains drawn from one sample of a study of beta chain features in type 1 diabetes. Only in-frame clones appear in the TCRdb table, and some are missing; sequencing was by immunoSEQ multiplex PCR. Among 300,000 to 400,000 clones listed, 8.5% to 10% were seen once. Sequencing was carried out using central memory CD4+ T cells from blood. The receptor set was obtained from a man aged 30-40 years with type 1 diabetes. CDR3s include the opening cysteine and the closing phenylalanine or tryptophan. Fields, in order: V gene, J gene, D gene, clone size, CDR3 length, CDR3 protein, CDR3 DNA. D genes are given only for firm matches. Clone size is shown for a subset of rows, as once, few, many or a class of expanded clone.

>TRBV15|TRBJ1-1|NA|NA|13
CATAHGMNTEAFF
TGTGCCACCGCCCACGGGATGAACACTGAAGCTTTCTTT
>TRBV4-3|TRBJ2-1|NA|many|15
CASSRRGSQGNEQFF
TGCGCCAGCAGCCGACGCGGCTCACAGGGTAATGAGCAGTTCTTC
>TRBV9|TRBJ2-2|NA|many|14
CASSVVGNTGELFF
TGTGCCAGCAGCGTAGTAGGGAACACCGGGGAGCTGTTTTTT
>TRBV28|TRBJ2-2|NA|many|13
CASRGTNSGELFF
TGTGCCAGCAGAGGGACCAACTCCGGGGAGCTGTTTTTT
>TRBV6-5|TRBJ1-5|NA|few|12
CASSQRRGPQHF
TGTGCCAGCAGTCAAAGACGAGGTCCCCAGCATTTT
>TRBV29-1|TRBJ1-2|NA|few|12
CSTQSGSGGYTF
TGCAGCACCCAATCAGGGTCAGGAGGCTACACCTTC
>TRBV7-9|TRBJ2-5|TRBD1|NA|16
CASSFGATGVRETQYF
TGTGCCAGCAGCTTCGGTGCGACAGGGGTCCGGGAGACCCAGTACTTC
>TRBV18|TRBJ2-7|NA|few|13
CASSKAGTYEQYF
TGTGCCAGCTCGAAGGCAGGGACCTACGAGCAGTACTTC
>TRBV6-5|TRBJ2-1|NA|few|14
CASRQALTYNEQFF
TGTGCCAGCAGACAAGCGCTTACCTACAATGAGCAGTTCTTC
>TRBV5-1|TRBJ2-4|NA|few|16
CASSVLLIIAKNIQYF
TGCGCCAGCAGCGTCCTGTTAATCATAGCCAAAAACATTCAGTACTTC
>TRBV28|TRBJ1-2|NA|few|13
CASSLKTVTGYTF
TGTGCCAGCAGTTTAAAGACAGTCACAGGCTACACCTTC
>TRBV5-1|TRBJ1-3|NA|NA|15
CASSLGTTSGNTIYF
TGCGCCAGCAGCTTAGGTACTACCTCTGGAAACACCATATATTTT
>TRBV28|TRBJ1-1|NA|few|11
CASWGVTEAFF
TGTGCCAGTTGGGGGGTGACTGAAGCTTTCTTT
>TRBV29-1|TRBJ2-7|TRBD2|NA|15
CSVESREGRTYEQYF
TGCAGCGTTGAGAGTCGGGAGGGCCGCACCTACGAGCAGTACTTC
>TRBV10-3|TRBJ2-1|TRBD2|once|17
CAISERLAGGSYNEQFF
TGTGCCATCAGTGAGCGGCTAGCGGGAGGTAGCTACAATGAGCAGTTCTTC
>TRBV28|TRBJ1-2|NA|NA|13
CASIPQRNYGYTF
TGTGCCAGCATCCCCCAGCGAAACTATGGCTACACCTTC
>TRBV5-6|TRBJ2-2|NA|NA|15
CASSLRGPITGELFF
TGTGCCAGCAGCTTAAGGGGCCCGATCACCGGGGAGCTGTTTTTT
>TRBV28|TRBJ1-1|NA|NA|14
CASSLLGVNTEAFF
TGTGCCAGCAGTTTATTGGGGGTGAACACTGAAGCTTTCTTT
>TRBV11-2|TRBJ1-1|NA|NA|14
CASSNDRRNTEAFF
TGTGCCAGCAGCAACGACAGGAGGAACACTGAAGCTTTCTTT
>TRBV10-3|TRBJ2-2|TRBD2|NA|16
CAISVSGLAGTGELFF
TGTGCCATCAGTGTTTCGGGACTAGCGGGCACCGGGGAGCTGTTTTTT
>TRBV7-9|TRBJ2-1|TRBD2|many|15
CASSLTSGRVNEQFF
TGTGCCAGCAGCCTGACTAGCGGGAGGGTGAATGAGCAGTTCTTC
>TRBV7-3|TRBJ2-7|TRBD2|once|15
CASSRNSGSSYEQYF
TGTGCCAGCAGCAGAAATAGCGGGAGCTCCTACGAGCAGTACTTC
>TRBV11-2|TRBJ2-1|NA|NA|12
CASSGRAAEQFF
TGTGCCAGCAGCGGCCGAGCAGCTGAGCAGTTCTTC
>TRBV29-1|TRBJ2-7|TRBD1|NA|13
CSVVPGGSYEQYF
TGCAGCGTTGTGCCAGGGGGCTCATACGAGCAGTACTTC
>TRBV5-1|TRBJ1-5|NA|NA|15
CASSLSGGLGQPQHF
TGCGCCAGCAGCTTAAGTGGGGGACTGGGACAGCCCCAGCATTTT
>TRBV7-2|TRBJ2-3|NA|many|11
CASTHGDTQYF
TGTGCCAGCACCCACGGAGATACGCAGTATTTT
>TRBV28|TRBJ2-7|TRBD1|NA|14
CASSQPDRGYEQYF
TGTGCCAGCAGTCAACCAGACAGGGGGTACGAGCAGTACTTC
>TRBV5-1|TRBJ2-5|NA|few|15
CASSPRGQRQETQYF
TGCGCCAGCAGCCCCCGAGGACAGCGACAAGAGACCCAGTACTTC
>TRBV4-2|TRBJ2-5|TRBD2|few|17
CASSQDLSGSGQETQYF
TGTGCCAGCAGCCAAGATCTAAGCGGGAGTGGGCAAGAGACCCAGTACTTC
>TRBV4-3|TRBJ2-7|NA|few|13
CASSQDQGSYPIF
TGCGCCAGCAGCCAAGATCAGGGTTCATATCCCATATTC
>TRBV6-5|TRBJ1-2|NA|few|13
CASSPDSDYGYTF
TGTGCCAGCAGTCCAGACAGCGACTATGGCTACACCTTC